This TCR beta chain was identified in a study of long-term antiretroviral therapy in people with HIV. Sequencing used immunoSEQ v3.0 at survey level. This table comes from immunoSEQ multiplex PCR, and its TCRdb copy is limited to in-frame clones, with some not included. The table records more than 25,000 clones, 90% of them present only once. Germline assignment: CDR1 SGDLS and CDR2 YYNGEE. Trimming stripped 4 bases from V and 1 base from J, with 9 bases between. CDR3 size: 14 residues. Before DNA extraction, about 0.95-10 million cryopreserved PBMC were held in the samples. Study observations and caveats: Blood sampling spanned 2004 to 2017, possibly under older ART regimens. Clones expanded before ART dominated the repertoire at all time points.

Details on this clone: Its specificity is unknown.

The V gene is TRBV9, the J gene TRBJ1-3, with D tentatively TRBD1 (6 bases). The source was unsorted PBMCs, collected 3.2 years before starting antiretroviral therapy. This receptor was taken from a man aged 45-60 years with HIV. The CDR3 here is CASSLGGSGNTIYF. The DNA of the CDR3 is TGTGCCAGCAGCCTAGGGGGTTCTGGAAACACCATATATTTT.